This TCR beta chain was found in a study of regulatory T cells in long-lasting Graves disease. On this clonotype: Its antigen is unknown.

Sample time point: newly diagnosed GD, antithyroid drugs for less than 3 months. TCR sequences were obtained from RNA taken from PBMCs. To make TCR beta libraries, researchers used iRepertoire HTBI primers and Arm-PCR of CDR3 regions. TCRdb called the multiplex PCR reads again in MiXCR, with one record for every CDR3 protein. This sample has roughly 400,000 distinct CDR3 sequences, with 15% found just once. Study-wide results and limits: Patients with persistent disease showed a bias toward TRBV28, TRBJ1-2 and TRBJ2-5.

The V segment lost 9 bases and the J segment 1 base; nucleotides outside the gene matches: 9. Germline V gives CDR1 MNHEY, CDR2 SVGEGT. There are 14 residues in the CDR3. The same specimen was also included in a second study, on T cells in Graves' hyperthyroidism and ophthalmopathy.

The sample was peripheral blood mononuclear cells (PBMCs), taken at new diagnosis, from a patient treated with antithyroid drugs. The gene calls are TRBV6-2 or TRBV6-3 and TRBJ2-7, with 7 bases fitting TRBD1. The source of this sequence is a woman aged 40 to 55 with Graves disease. For the CDR3, the DNA is TGTGCCAGAATCTCTCCGGGACAGTCCTACGAGCAGTACTTC. Encoded protein: CARISPGQSYEQYF.